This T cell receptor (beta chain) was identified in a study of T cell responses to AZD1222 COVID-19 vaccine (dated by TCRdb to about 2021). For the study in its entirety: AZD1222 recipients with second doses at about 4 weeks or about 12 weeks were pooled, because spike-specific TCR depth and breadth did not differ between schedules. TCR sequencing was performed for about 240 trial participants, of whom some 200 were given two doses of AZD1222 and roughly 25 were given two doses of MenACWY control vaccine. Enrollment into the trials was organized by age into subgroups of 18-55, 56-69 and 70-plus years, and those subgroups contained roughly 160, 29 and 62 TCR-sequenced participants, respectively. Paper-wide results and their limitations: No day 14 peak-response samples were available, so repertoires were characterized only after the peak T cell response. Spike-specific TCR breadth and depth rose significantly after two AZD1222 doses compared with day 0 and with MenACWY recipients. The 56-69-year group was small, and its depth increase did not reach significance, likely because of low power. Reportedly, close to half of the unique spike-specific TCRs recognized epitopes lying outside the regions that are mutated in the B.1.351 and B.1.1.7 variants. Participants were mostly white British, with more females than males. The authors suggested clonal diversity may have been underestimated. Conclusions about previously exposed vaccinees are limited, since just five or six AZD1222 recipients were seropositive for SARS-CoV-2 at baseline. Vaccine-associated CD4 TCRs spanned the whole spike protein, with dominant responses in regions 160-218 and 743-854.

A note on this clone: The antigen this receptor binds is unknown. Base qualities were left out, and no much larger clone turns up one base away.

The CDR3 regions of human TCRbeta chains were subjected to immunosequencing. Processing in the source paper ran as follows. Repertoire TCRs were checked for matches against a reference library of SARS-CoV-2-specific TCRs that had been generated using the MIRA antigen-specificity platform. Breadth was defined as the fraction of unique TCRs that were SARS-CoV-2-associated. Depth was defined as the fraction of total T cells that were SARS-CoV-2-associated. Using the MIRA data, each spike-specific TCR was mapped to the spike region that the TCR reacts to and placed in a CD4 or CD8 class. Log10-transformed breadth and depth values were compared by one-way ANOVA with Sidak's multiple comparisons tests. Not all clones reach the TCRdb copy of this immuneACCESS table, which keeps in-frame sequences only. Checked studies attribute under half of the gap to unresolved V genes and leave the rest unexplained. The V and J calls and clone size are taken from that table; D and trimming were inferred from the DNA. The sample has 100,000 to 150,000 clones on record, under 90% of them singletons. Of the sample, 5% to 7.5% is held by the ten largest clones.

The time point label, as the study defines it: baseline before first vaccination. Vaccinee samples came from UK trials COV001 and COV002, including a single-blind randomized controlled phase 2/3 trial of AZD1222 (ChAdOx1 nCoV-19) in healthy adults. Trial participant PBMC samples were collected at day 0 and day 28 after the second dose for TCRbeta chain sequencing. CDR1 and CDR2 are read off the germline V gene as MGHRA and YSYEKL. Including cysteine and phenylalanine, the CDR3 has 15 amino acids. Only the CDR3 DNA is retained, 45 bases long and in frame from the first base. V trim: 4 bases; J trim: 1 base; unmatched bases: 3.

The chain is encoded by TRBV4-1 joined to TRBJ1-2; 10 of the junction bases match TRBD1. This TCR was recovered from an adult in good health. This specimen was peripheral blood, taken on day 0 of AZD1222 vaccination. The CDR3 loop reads CASSLRDRGNYGYTF. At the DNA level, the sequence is TGCGCCAGCAGCCTCCGGGACAGGGGTAACTATGGCTACACCTTC.